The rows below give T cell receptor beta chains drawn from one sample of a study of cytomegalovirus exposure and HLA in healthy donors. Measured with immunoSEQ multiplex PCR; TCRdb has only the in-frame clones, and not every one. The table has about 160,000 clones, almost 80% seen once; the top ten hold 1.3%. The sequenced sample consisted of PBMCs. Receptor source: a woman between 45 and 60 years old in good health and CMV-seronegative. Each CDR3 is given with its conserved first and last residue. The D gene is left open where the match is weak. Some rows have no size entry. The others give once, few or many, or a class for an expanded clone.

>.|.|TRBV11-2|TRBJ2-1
TGTGCCAGCAGCTTAGGAACAGGGTTGGAGCAGTTCTTC
CASSLGTGLEQFF
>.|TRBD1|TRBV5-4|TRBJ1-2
TGTGCCAGCAGCTCTGACAGGGGGCGCAGGTTTGAAGGCTACACCTTC
CASSSDRGRRFEGYTF
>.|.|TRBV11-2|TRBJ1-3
TGTGCCAGCAGCTACCAGGGGTACACCATATATTTT
CASSYQGYTIYF
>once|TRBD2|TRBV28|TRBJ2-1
TGTGCCAGCAGTTACAGCGGGATCTACAATGAGCAGTTCTTC
CASSYSGIYNEQFF
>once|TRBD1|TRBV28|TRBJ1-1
TGTGCCACCACCGAGGAAGGGGGCGTGGACACTGAAGCTTTCTTT
CATTEEGGVDTEAFF
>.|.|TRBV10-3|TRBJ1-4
TGTGCCATCAGTGACGCAGGGGATTCATTAGGGGAAAAACTGTTTTTT
CAISDAGDSLGEKLFF
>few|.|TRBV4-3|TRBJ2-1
TGCGCCAGCAGCCAAGAAGAGGGCAGAGACTACAATGAGCAGTTCTTC
CASSQEEGRDYNEQFF
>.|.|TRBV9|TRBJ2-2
TGTGCCAGCAGCGTACTTAGTAACACCGGGGAGCTGTTTTTT
CASSVLSNTGELFF
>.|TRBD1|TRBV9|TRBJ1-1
TGTGCCAGCAGCACCCGGGACAGGGATGGCACTGAAGCTTTCTTT
CASSTRDRDGTEAFF
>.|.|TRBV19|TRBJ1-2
TGTGCCAGTAACCACGACAGGTCTTATGGCTACACCTTC
CASNHDRSYGYTF
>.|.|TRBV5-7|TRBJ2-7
TGTGCCAGCAGCTTTTCAAGCGAGGAACGCTACGAGCAGTACTTC
CASSFSSEERYEQYF
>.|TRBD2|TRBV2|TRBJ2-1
TGTGCCAGCACTACAGCGGGGGGGGGCTACAATGAGCAGTTCTTC
CASTTAGGGYNEQFF
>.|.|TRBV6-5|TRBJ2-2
TGTGCCAGCAGGGTTACGGACACCGGGGAGCTGTTTTTT
CASRVTDTGELFF
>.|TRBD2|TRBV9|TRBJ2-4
TGTGCCAGCAGCGCAGGACTAGGTCCCAAAAACATTCAGTACTTC
CASSAGLGPKNIQYF
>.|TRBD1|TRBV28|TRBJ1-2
TGTGCCAGCAGTTTACTCTTGAGGGGGCGAGACTATGGCTACACCTTC
CASSLLLRGRDYGYTF
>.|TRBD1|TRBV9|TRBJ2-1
TGTGCCAGCAGCGTAATCCAGGGGGCAGAGCAGTTCTTC
CASSVIQGAEQFF
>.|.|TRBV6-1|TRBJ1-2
TGTGCCAGCACTTCAGCTAACTATGGCTACACCTTC
CASTSANYGYTF
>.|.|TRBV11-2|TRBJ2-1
TGTGCCAGCAGCATAGGGAGGGGGCTATTCAATGAGCAGTTCTTC
CASSIGRGLFNEQFF
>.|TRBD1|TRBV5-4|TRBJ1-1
TGTGCCAGCAGCTTGGAATTGGGACAGGCTGAAGCTTTCTTT
CASSLELGQAEAFF
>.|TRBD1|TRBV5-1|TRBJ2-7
TGCGCCAGCAGCTTGGAAGGGACAGCTGCCTACGAGCAGTACTTC
CASSLEGTAAYEQYF
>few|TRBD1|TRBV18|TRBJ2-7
TGTGCCAGCTCACCATACGGACAGGGAGCTTCCTACGAGCAGTACTTC
CASSPYGQGASYEQYF
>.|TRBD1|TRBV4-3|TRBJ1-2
TGCGCCAGCAGCACTACAGGGGGAAACTATGGCTACACCTTC
CASSTTGGNYGYTF
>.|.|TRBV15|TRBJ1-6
TGTGCCACCAGCAGAGAACGGGGGATGGGATCACCCCTCCACTTT
CATSRERGMGSPLHF
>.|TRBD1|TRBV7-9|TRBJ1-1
TGTTCCAGCAGTACTCGGGACAGGGAGGCTTTCTTT
CSSSTRDREAFF
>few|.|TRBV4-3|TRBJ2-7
TGCGCCAGTTCGAAAGGGTCCGGGGAGGACGAGCAGTACTTC
CASSKGSGEDEQYF
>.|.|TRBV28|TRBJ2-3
TGTGCCAGTAAGAATTTTCAGGGAATCACCGATACGCAGTATTTT
CASKNFQGITDTQYF
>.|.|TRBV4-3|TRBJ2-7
TGCGCCAGCAGCCAAGGAAGGGGCCACGAGCAGTACTTC
CASSQGRGHEQYF
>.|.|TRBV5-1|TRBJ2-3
TGCGCCAGCAGCTTGCCCTCCTCTAGCACAGATACGCAGTATTTT
CASSLPSSSTDTQYF
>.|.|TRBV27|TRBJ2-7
TGTGCCAGCAGTTATTCGACAGGCGTTGCCTACGAGCAGTACTTC
CASSYSTGVAYEQYF
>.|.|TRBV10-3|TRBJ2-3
TGTGCCATCTTTCAGGGGAAATCATCAGATACGCAGTATTTT
CAIFQGKSSDTQYF
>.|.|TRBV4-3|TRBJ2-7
TGCGCCAGCAGCAGATCGATGGACAGCCCAACCTACGAGCAGTACTTC
CASSRSMDSPTYEQYF
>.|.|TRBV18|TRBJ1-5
TGTGCCAGCTCCCCGCTCTCGGGGGGTCAGCCCCAGCATTTT
CASSPLSGGQPQHF
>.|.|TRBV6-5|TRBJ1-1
TGTGCCAGCAGCACGGGGGTCACTGAAGCTTTCTTT
CASSTGVTEAFF
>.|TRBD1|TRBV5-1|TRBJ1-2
TGCGCCAGCAGCTTGGGGGACAGGGCCTATGGCTACACCTTC
CASSLGDRAYGYTF
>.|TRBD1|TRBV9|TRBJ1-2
TGTGCCAGCAGCGCACAACCGGGACAGAGCTATGGCTACACCTTC
CASSAQPGQSYGYTF
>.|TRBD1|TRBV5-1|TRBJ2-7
TGCGCCAGCAGCGACGGGACAGTTGGGGACGAGCAGTACTTC
CASSDGTVGDEQYF
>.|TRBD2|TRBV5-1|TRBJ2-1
TGCGCCAGCAGAATTCTAGCGGGAGGTCACAATGAGCAGTTCTTC
CASRILAGGHNEQFF
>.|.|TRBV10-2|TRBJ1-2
TGCGCCAGCAGTAAACAGGGAGATGGCTACACCTTC
CASSKQGDGYTF
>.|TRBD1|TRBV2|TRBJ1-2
TGTGCCAGCAGCGTTGGACAGGTTGATGGCTACACCTTC
CASSVGQVDGYTF
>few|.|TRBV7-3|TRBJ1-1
TGTGCCAGCAGCTTAACAGGGGGGGACACTGAAGCTTTCTTT
CASSLTGGDTEAFF
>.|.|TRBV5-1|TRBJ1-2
TGCGCCAGCAGCTTGGGACAGAGATATGGCTACACCTTC
CASSLGQRYGYTF
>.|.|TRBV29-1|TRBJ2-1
TGCAGCGTTGAGGGCATTTCGAGCTCCTACAATGAGCAGTTCTTC
CSVEGISSSYNEQFF
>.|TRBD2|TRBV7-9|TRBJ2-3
TGTGCCAGCAGCTTACGAGGGACTAGCGAAACAGATACGCAGTATTTT
CASSLRGTSETDTQYF
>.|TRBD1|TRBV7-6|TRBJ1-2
TGTGCCAGCAGCCGCTCCGGGACAGGGGTCGGCTACACCTTC
CASSRSGTGVGYTF
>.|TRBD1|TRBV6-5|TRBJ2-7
TGTGCCAGCAGCTTGGGACAGGGGGTCTACGAGCAGTACTTC
CASSLGQGVYEQYF
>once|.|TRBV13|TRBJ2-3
TGTGCCAGCAGCTTAGGGGGGGCACTGGATACGCAGTATTTT
CASSLGGALDTQYF
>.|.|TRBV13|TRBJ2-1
TGTGCCAGCAGCTTAGAGGTCGTGAGGGAGAATGAGCAGTTCTTC
CASSLEVVRENEQFF
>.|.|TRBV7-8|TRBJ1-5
TGTGCCAGCAGCCGTCTGGCGGGAAGCAATCAGCCCCAGCATTTT
CASSRLAGSNQPQHF